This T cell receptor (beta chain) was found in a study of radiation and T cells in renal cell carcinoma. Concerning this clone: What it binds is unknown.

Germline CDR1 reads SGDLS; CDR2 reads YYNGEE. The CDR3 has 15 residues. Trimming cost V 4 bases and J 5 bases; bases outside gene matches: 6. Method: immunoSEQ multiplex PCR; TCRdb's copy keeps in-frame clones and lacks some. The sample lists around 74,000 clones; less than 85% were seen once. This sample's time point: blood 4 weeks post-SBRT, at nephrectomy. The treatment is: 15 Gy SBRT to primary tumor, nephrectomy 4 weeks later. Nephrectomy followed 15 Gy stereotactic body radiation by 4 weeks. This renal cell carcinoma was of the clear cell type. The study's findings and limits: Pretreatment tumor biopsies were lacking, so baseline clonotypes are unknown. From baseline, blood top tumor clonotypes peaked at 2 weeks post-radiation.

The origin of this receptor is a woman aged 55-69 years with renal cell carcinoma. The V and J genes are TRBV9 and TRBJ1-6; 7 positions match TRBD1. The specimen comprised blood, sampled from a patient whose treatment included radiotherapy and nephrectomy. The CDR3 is CASSTGTADNSPLHF. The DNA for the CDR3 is TGTGCCAGCAGCACCGGGACAGCAGATAATTCACCCCTCCACTTT.